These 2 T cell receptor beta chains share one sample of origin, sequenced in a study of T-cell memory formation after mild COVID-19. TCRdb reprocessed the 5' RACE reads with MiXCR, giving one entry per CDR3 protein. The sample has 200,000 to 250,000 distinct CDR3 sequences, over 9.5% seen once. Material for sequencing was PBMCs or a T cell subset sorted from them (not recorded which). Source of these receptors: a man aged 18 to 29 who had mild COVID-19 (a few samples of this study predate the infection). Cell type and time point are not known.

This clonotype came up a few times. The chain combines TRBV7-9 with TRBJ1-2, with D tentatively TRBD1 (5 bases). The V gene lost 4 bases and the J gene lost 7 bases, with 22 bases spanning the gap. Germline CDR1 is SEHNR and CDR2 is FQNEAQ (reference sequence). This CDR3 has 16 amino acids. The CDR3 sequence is CASSSTSGTGYGGYTF. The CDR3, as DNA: TGTGCCAGCAGCTCCACATCCGGGACCGGGTATGGTGGCTACACCTTC.

The CDR3 bases are TGTGCCAGCGTCTGGGGGGCGTTTAACTATGGCTACACCTTC. Translating it yields CASVWGAFNYGYTF. The chain uses TRBV5-6 and TRBJ1-2; D might be TRBD1 (6 bases). There are 14 residues in the CDR3. The germline V gene has CDR1 SGHDT and CDR2 YYEEEE. Trimming pared 7 bases from V and 1 base from J, leaving 14 bases between.